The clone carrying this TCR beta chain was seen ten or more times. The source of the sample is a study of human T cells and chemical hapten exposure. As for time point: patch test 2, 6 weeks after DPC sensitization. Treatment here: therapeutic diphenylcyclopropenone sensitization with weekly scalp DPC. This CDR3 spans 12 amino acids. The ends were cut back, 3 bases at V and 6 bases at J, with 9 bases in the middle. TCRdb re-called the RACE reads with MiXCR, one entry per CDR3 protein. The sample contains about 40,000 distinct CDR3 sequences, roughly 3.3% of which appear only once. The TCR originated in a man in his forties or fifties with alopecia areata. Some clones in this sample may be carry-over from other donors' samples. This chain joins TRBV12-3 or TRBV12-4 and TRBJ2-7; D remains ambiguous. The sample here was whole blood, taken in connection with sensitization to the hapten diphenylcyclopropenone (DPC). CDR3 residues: CASSFLSSEQYF. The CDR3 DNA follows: TGTGCCAGCAGTTTTCTTTCGAGCGAGCAGTACTTC.